Sequencing of this T cell receptor (beta chain) was carried out in a study of T cells in Graves' hyperthyroidism and ophthalmopathy. In germline, CDR1 is MGHRA, CDR2 YSYEKL. V was pared by 6 bases and J by 7 bases, with 10 bases of the junction left unmatched. The CDR3 extends over 15 amino acids. Amplification targeted TCR beta CDR3 regions from RNA transcripts. A first-round RT-PCR of the TCR CDR3 used the HTBI primer set. TCRdb re-derived calls from the multiplex PCR reads in MiXCR, one entry per CDR3 protein. The sample yields about 640,000 distinct CDR3 sequences, more than 20% seen once. Clinical Activity Scores of at least 3, NOSPECS grades of at least 4 and durations under 3 months characterized ophthalmopathy patients. Every diagnosis used clinical symptoms, serum thyroxine and TRAb, thyroid ultrasound and orbital computed tomography. PBMCs stemmed from approximately 9.1 ml fresh peripheral blood.

The TCR comes from a man aged 25 to 45 with Graves' ophthalmopathy. The chain uses TRBV4-1 and TRBJ1-1; 11 nucleotides align to TRBD1. Sequenced material: blood. CDR3 sequence reads: CASRPRTGGVGEAFF. The CDR3 DNA is TGCGCCAGCAGACCAAGGACAGGGGGCGTAGGTGAAGCTTTCTTT.